The 15 T cell receptor beta chains in this list originate from one sample, sequenced in a study of blood T cell repertoires in COVID-19. The table came from immunoSEQ multiplex PCR; TCRdb's copy has only in-frame clones and leaves some out. Of under 200,000 clones listed, approximately 84% were seen once; the top ten hold under 3.5%. Sequencing was done on a sample of peripheral blood. Receptors were obtained from a woman over 75 with COVID-19, enrolled during active disease.

V is TRBV9 and J is TRBJ2-2, with D unclear. The length of the CDR3 is 15 residues. Trimming removed 1 base from V and 1 base from J, with 8 bases in between. Germline V lookup: CDR1 SGDLS, CDR2 YYNGEE. CDR3 bases: TGTGCCAGCAGCGTACTATCACGGAACACCGGGGAGCTGTTTTTT. The encoded protein is CASSVLSRNTGELFF.

Of note for this clone: Within the sample, other DNA sequences also encode this same CDR3. CDR3 region: CASRQGVGDTQYF. In DNA form, the CDR3 reads TGTGCCAGTAGACAGGGGGTTGGGGATACGCAGTATTTT. V and J are TRBV19 and TRBJ2-3; TRBD1 agrees at 8 bases. CDR1 is LNHDA, CDR2 SQIVND, per germline (reference sequence). J gave up 6 bases and V 6 bases, and 5 bases lay outside the gene matches. The CDR3 is 13 residues long.

The rearrangement joins TRBV29-1 to TRBJ2-3, with TRBD2 matching over 13 bases. The CDR3 covers 17 residues. CDR1 and CDR2 (germline): SQVTM, ANQGSEA. V was pared by 6 bases and J by 2 bases, with 11 bases of the junction left unmatched. The CDR3 loop reads CSVAGAGTSGATDTQYF. The CDR3 bases are TGCAGCGTCGCCGGGGCAGGGACTAGCGGGGCCACAGATACGCAGTATTTT.

This clone was observed a few times. The chain joins TRBV5-6 to TRBJ1-2; D might be TRBD1 (6 bases). Looked up from germline, CDR1 is SGHDT and CDR2 is YYEEEE. V was cut by 0 bases and J by 6 bases, with 15 bases left in between. The CDR3 is 15 amino acids. CDR3 in amino acids: CASSLVSAGDHGYTF. The DNA for the CDR3 is TGTGCCAGCAGCTTGGTTTCTGCAGGGGACCATGGCTACACCTTC.

The rearrangement links TRBV27 to TRBJ2-1; the D gene is possibly TRBD2 (5 bases). V shed 4 bases and J shed 12 bases, with 19 bases lying between them. Germline V gene sequence: CDR1 MNHEY, CDR2 SMNVEV (reference sequence). The CDR3 has 14 amino acids. The DNA of the CDR3 is TGTGCCAGCAGTTCCCAATATCTAGCATTAGGGCAGTTCTTC. Protein: CASSSQYLALGQFF.

The V gene is TRBV27, the J gene TRBJ2-2; 9 bases are a match to TRBD1. Germline V gene data show CDR1 as MNHEY and CDR2 as SMNVEV (reference sequence). This CDR3 has 19 residues. Losses at the gene ends were 0 bases for V and 3 bases for J; bases not matched to a gene: 11. CDR3 DNA: TGTGCCAGCAGTTTATCGGTTGCTCTTGGGACAGGGTACACCGGGGAGCTGTTTTTT. This codes for CASSLSVALGTGYTGELFF.

V gene TRBV24-1 combines with J gene TRBJ2-1, with unresolved D. The V end was cut by 1 base, the J end by 10 bases, with 10 bases between. CDR1 and CDR2 from the germline V gene are KGHDR and SFDVKD. The CDR3 contains 13 residues. This chain's CDR3 is CATSDFFSAEQFF. The CDR3, as DNA: TGTGCCACCAGTGATTTCTTCAGCGCGGAGCAGTTCTTC.

CDR3 residues: CASSEAEGGFIQPQHF. DNA of the CDR3: TGTGCCAGCAGTGAAGCGGAAGGGGGCTTTATTCAGCCCCAGCATTTT. V is TRBV6-1 and J is TRBJ1-5, with 7 bases fitting TRBD1. J was trimmed by 6 bases and V by 0 bases; bases with no gene match: 8. This CDR3 has 16 amino acids. Germline CDR1 MNHNS, CDR2 SASEGT.

This chain connects TRBV3-1 (or the pseudogene TRBV3-2) to TRBJ1-4; D not certain. CDR3 length: 13 amino acids. Per the germline V gene, CDR1 is LGHDT and CDR2 is YNNKEL (reference sequence). The V end lost 3 bases, the J end lost 8 bases, and 10 bases lay between the germline ends. This CDR3 is CASSHHGGEKLFF. CDR3 nucleotides: TGTGCCAGCAGCCACCATGGAGGCGAAAAACTGTTTTTT.

This chain uses TRBV3-1 (or the pseudogene TRBV3-2) with TRBJ1-4; TRBD1 aligns across 7 bases. CDR1 and CDR2 from the germline V gene are LGHDT and YNNKEL (reference sequence). There are 13 residues in the CDR3. V shed 5 bases and J 8 bases; nucleotides not matched to a gene: 5. CDR3 sequence reads: CASSGPDREKLFF. The CDR3 DNA is TGTGCCAGCAGCGGCCCGGACAGGGAAAAACTGTTTTTT.

Notes on this clone: The sample has other DNA sequences that encode this CDR3 too. The V gene is TRBV29-1, the J gene TRBJ1-2, with D maybe TRBD1 (5 bases). The V gene lost 4 bases and the J gene lost 1 base, with 7 bases spanning the gap. CDR3 length: 12 amino acids. Germline V gene data show CDR1 as SQVTM and CDR2 as ANQGSEA. The CDR3 nucleotides are TGCAGCGTTGGGCAGGGTAACTATGGCTACACCTTC. Encoded protein: CSVGQGNYGYTF.

The V and J genes are TRBV9 and TRBJ1-4, with D unclear. This CDR3 region has 17 residues. Trimming removed 0 bases from V and 3 bases from J, with 15 bases in between. The germline gives CDR1 SGDLS, CDR2 YYNGEE. The CDR3 loop is CASSVGEVRGSNEKLFF. CDR3 nucleotide sequence: TGTGCCAGCAGCGTAGGCGAAGTGAGAGGATCTAATGAAAAACTGTTTTTT. Looking up the rest from reference TRBV9 and TRBJ1-4 gives the full variable domain: DSGVTQTPKHLITATGQRVTLRCSPRSGDLSVYWYQQSLDQGLQFLIQYYNGEERAKGNILERFSAQQFPDLHSELNLSSLELGDSALYFCASSVGEVRGSNEKLFFGSGTQLSVL.

The rearrangement uses TRBV12-3 or TRBV12-4 and TRBJ2-1; 7 bases map to TRBD2. The CDR3 extends over 13 amino acids. Germline trimming cut 6 bases from V and 6 bases from J; bases unmatched to any gene: 5. DNA of the CDR3: TGTGCCAGCAGGTGGGACTATTCCAATGAGCAGTTCTTC. Translating gives CASRWDYSNEQFF.

The chain is built from TRBV6-5 and TRBJ1-2; D not certain. The CDR3 extends over 14 amino acids. V lost 0 bases to trimming and J lost 3 bases, with 8 bases between them. Germline CDR1 reads MNHEY; CDR2 reads SVGAGI. The CDR3 region has the DNA TGTGCCAGCAGTTACTCTGGCACACACTATGGCTACACCTTC. It yields the protein CASSYSGTHYGYTF.

This chain joins TRBV10-3 and TRBJ1-2; 9 nucleotides agree with TRBD1. The CDR3 runs 15 residues. Germline V lookup: CDR1 ENHRY, CDR2 SYGVKD. With 5 bases clipped from V and 6 bases from J, the junction kept 10 bases outside the gene matches. The CDR3, as DNA: TGTGCCATCAGTCCTACAGGGGGCGCGTTGAATGGCTACACCTTC. Translated, it gives CAISPTGGALNGYTF.